This T cell receptor beta chain was sequenced in a study of radiation and T cells in renal cell carcinoma. Study-wide background: Nephrectomy followed 15 Gy stereotactic body radiation by 4 weeks. The study's findings and limits: From baseline, blood top tumor clonotypes peaked at 2 weeks post-radiation.

Clones were sequenced by immunoSEQ multiplex PCR, and TCRdb holds only the in-frame ones, with some missing. The repertoire has 85,000 to 100,000 clones, around nine tenths of them found once; the top ten carry around 7.9%. J lost 7 bases, V lost 3 bases, and 3 bases had no gene match. The CDR3 consists of 13 residues. Looked up from germline, CDR1 is KGHSH and CDR2 is LQKENI. As concerns this clone: Its matching antigen is unknown.

Time point indicated: baseline pretreatment blood. Treatment here: 15 Gy SBRT to primary tumor, nephrectomy 4 weeks later. The material was blood, obtained from a patient whose treatment included radiotherapy and nephrectomy. This clonotype originated in a man aged 45-60 years with renal cell carcinoma. This rearrangement joins TRBV18 to TRBJ1-5, with TRBD1 matching 7 bases. CDR3 protein: CASSPGDRQPQHF. CDR3 in DNA: TGTGCCAGCTCACCGGGGGACAGACAGCCCCAGCATTTT.